This entry features one T cell receptor beta chain sequence. Germline V CDR1 and CDR2: MDHEN, SYDVKM. V was cut by 7 bases and J by 2 bases, with 15 bases left in between. This CDR3 is 14 amino acids long. Participant-reported clinical history was the basis for cohort assignment. The data originate from a study of blood T cell repertoires in COVID-19. Study context: PBMCs, B-cell-depleted T cells, or T cells were the source of the cDNA or gDNA that made up the material.

Only in-frame clones appear in the TCRdb table, and some are missing; sequencing was by immunoSEQ multiplex PCR. The data show some 320,000 clones, 70% to 90% seen once. What was sequenced was PBMCs or T cells enriched from blood (not recorded which). This receptor was obtained from a woman in her 30s who had recovered from COVID-19. The chain combines TRBV28 with TRBJ2-7; a weak D match, TRBD1 (6 bases). The CDR3 loop is CASNLAQGTYEQYF. In DNA form, the CDR3 reads TGTGCCAGCAACCTAGCCCAGGGGACCTACGAGCAGTACTTC.